The source of this TCR beta chain is a study of T cell responses to AZD1222 COVID-19 vaccine (dated by TCRdb to 2020 to 2023). About the full investigation: AZD1222 recipients whose second dose came at about 4 weeks and those whose second dose came at about 12 weeks were combined into one group, since spike-specific TCR depth and breadth did not differ between the two schedules. TCR sequencing covered fewer than 250 trial participants: about 210 given two doses of AZD1222 and approximately 26 given two doses of MenACWY control vaccine. Enrollment into the trials was organized by age into subgroups of 18-55, 56-69 and 70-plus years, and those subgroups contained approximately 150, 30 and 60 TCR-sequenced participants, respectively. What the authors observed across the whole study: Conclusions about previously exposed vaccinees are limited, since just a handful of AZD1222 recipients were seropositive for SARS-CoV-2 at baseline. Participants were mostly white British, with more females than males. The authors suggested clonal diversity may have been underestimated. A significant rise in spike-specific TCR breadth and depth was observed after two AZD1222 doses relative to day 0 and relative to MenACWY recipients. The whole spike protein was spanned by vaccine-associated CD4 TCRs, and dominant responses were seen in regions 160-218 and 743-854. No day 14 peak-response samples were available, so repertoires were characterized only after the peak T cell response. Reportedly, almost half of the unique spike-specific TCRs recognized epitopes lying outside the regions that are mutated in the B.1.351 and B.1.1.7 variants. In the small 56-69-year group, the increase in depth fell short of significance, most likely because of low power.

In light of the paper, this sample's time point label describes: baseline before first vaccination. Vaccinee samples came from UK trials COV001 and COV002, including a single-blind randomized controlled phase 2/3 trial of AZD1222 (ChAdOx1 nCoV-19) in healthy adults. Trial participant PBMC samples were collected at day 0 and day 28 after the second dose for TCRbeta chain sequencing. The CDR3 regions of human TCRbeta chains were analyzed by immunosequencing. Concerning the study's data processing: Repertoire TCRs were matched against a reference library of SARS-CoV-2-specific TCRs generated with the MIRA antigen-specificity platform. Breadth was defined as the fraction of unique TCRs that were SARS-CoV-2-associated. Depth was defined as the fraction of total T cells that were SARS-CoV-2-associated. Using the MIRA data, every spike-specific TCR was mapped to the spike region that the TCR reacted to and assigned to either a CD4 or a CD8 class. Log10-transformed breadth and depth values were compared by one-way ANOVA with Sidak's multiple comparisons tests. Sourced from immuneACCESS, this table was stored by TCRdb with only in-frame sequences that have V and J called. A share of the clones is absent; for the studies checked, an unresolved V gene accounts for under half, and the remainder has no known explanation. From that table come the V and J calls and clone size; the DNA was used to work out D and trimming. Here the sample has about 54,000 clones; about 89% occur a single time. 1.5% to 2.5% of the sample belongs to the ten largest clones.

As regards this clone: It has no known antigen specificity. One base away there is no much larger clone; base qualities are not given.

The CDR3 starts with the cysteine, ends with the phenylalanine, and has 16 residues. The DNA shown is the 48-base CDR3, in frame from base 1. V was cut back by 0 bases and J by 3 bases, leaving a gap of 14 bases between them. The germline V gene specifies MNHNS as CDR1 and SASEGT as CDR2. This chain joins TRBV6-1 to TRBJ1-2, with the D gene not clear enough to name. The input for sequencing was peripheral blood, taken on day 0 of AZD1222 vaccination. The source of this sequence is an adult in good health. The sequenced DNA: TGTGCCAGCAGTGAAGCGGGTTCCTATGGGGACTATGGCTACACCTTC. It encodes CASSEAGSYGDYGYTF.